These T cell receptor beta chains were read from a single sample in a study of blood T cell repertoires in COVID-19. This table comes from immunoSEQ multiplex PCR, and its TCRdb copy is limited to in-frame clones, with some not included. The sample has fewer than 300,000 clones; around 82% are singletons. The sequenced material came from peripheral blood. These receptors originate from a person between 65 and 79 years old with COVID-19, enrolled during active disease. Each CDR3 is given with its conserved first and last residue. A D gene is named only where the DNA matches it firmly. Clone size is shown for a subset of rows, as once, few, many or a class of expanded clone.

CDR3: CASSSRQGRQETQYF
DNA: TGTGCCAGCAGCTCGCGGCAGGGCCGGCAAGAGACCCAGTACTTC
D: .
size: few
V: TRBV7-9
J: TRBJ2-5

CDR3: CASSFLAGALSNNYNEQFF
DNA: TGTGCCAGCAGCTTCTTAGCGGGAGCCTTGTCAAACAACTACAATGAGCAGTTCTTC
D: TRBD2
size: .
V: TRBV7-9
J: TRBJ2-1

CDR3: CASSVRGTNTGELFF
DNA: TGTGCCAGCAGCGTGCGCGGGACGAACACCGGGGAGCTGTTTTTT
D: .
size: .
V: TRBV9
J: TRBJ2-2

CDR3: CASSFATGDTGELFF
DNA: TGTGCCAGCAGCTTCGCCACAGGGGACACCGGGGAGCTGTTTTTT
D: TRBD1
size: .
V: TRBV7-2
J: TRBJ2-2

CDR3: CASSLSITTWDREPYEQYF
DNA: TGTGCCAGCAGTTTATCGATAACGACGTGGGACAGGGAACCCTACGAGCAGTACTTC
D: TRBD1
size: .
V: TRBV27
J: TRBJ2-7

CDR3: CASSQVQNSGNTIYF
DNA: TGCGCCAGCAGCCAAGTGCAGAACTCTGGAAACACCATATATTTT
D: .
size: .
V: TRBV4-1
J: TRBJ1-3

CDR3: CASSDGQRGATDTQYF
DNA: TGTGCCAGCAGTGATGGCCAGCGGGGGGCCACAGATACGCAGTATTTT
D: TRBD2
size: .
V: TRBV2
J: TRBJ2-3

CDR3: CASSLKGVSVSPLHF
DNA: TGTGCCAGCAGCTTGAAAGGGGTTTCCGTTTCACCCCTCCACTTT
D: .
size: .
V: TRBV5-4
J: TRBJ1-6

CDR3: CSASGETGGTHEQFF
DNA: TGCAGTGCTAGTGGTGAGACAGGGGGGACCCATGAGCAGTTCTTC
D: TRBD1
size: .
V: TRBV20-1
J: TRBJ2-1

CDR3: CASSLGTAGNNSPLHF
DNA: TGTGCCAGCAGCTTAGGAACGGCAGGAAATAATTCACCCCTCCACTTT
D: .
size: .
V: TRBV7-6
J: TRBJ1-6

CDR3: CASSSGQGNTIYF
DNA: TGTGCCAGCAGCTCGGGACAGGGAAACACCATATATTTT
D: TRBD1
size: .
V: TRBV7-3
J: TRBJ1-3

CDR3: CASSPRLAGGWGRTF
DNA: TGTGCCAGCAGTCCCAGACTAGCGGGAGGATGGGGGCGAACCTTC
D: TRBD2
size: .
V: TRBV28
J: TRBJ2-7

CDR3: CASSLRQGEETGYTF
DNA: TGTGCCAGCAGCTTAAGGCAGGGGGAGGAGACTGGCTACACCTTC
D: TRBD1
size: .
V: TRBV7-9
J: TRBJ1-2

CDR3: CASSLRQGQGSEQYF
DNA: TGCGCCAGCAGCTTAAGACAGGGGCAAGGATCCGAGCAGTACTTC
D: TRBD1
size: .
V: TRBV5-1
J: TRBJ2-7

CDR3: CASSFWEVQPQHF
DNA: TGTGCCAGCAGTTTTTGGGAGGTTCAGCCCCAGCATTTT
D: .
size: once
V: TRBV6-6
J: TRBJ1-5

CDR3: CATSEGPNQPQHF
DNA: TGTGCCACCAGTGAGGGCCCCAATCAGCCCCAGCATTTT
D: .
size: .
V: TRBV24-1
J: TRBJ1-5